Described below is a single T cell receptor (beta chain) sequence and its context. No antigen is known for it. These data come from a study of beta chain features in type 1 diabetes. Findings and limits, study-wide: Across all four CD4+ subsets, people with type 1 diabetes showed modestly shorter TCRB CDR3s.

The whole isolated RNA underwent reverse transcription, so sequencing captured expressed TCRB transcripts. Clones were read by immunoSEQ multiplex PCR, and TCRdb kept only the in-frame ones, dropping some. The table records almost 350,000 clones, roughly 9% of them present only once. There are 16 residues in the CDR3. Germline CDR1 and CDR2: SGHTA and FQGNSA. V lost 6 bases, J lost 4 bases, and 11 bases stayed unmatched. The chain combines TRBV7-2 with TRBJ1-4; 7 nucleotides match TRBD1. This receptor was obtained from a young man with type 1 diabetes. The sequenced sample was central memory CD4+ T cells from blood. The chain's CDR3 is CASSFSSGTVNEKLFF. The DNA for the CDR3 is TGTGCCAGCAGTTTCTCCTCCGGGACAGTTAATGAAAAACTGTTTTTT.